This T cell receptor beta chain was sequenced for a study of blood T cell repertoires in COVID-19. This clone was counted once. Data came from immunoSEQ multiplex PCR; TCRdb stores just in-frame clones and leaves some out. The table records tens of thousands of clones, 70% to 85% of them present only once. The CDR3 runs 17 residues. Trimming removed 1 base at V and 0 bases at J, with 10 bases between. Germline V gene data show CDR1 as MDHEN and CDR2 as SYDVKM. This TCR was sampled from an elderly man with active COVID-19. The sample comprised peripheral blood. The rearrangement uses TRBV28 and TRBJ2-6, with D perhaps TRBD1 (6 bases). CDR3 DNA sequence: TGTGCCAGCAGTTTATCTTGGGGGCGCTCTGGGGCCAACGTCCTGACTTTC. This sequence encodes CASSLSWGRSGANVLTF.